Here is one TCR beta chain with its context. Repertoires were generated with immunoSEQ multiplex PCR, while TCRdb's copy carries only in-frame clones and drops some. The data hold about 150,000 clones, with roughly 88% observed a single time. This sample stems from a study of control samples from healthy donors and cancer patients. V lost 4 bases to trimming and J lost 4 bases, with 4 bases between them. The V gene's germline CDR1 is SGHNT and CDR2 YENEEA. The CDR3 totals 11 residues. This chain connects TRBV11-3 to TRBJ1-2; D unresolved. The source of this sequence is a man aged 18 to 30 in good health. The specimen was blood. The CDR3 coding sequence is TGTGCCAGCAGCTCGCCCTATGGCTACACCTTC. This encodes CASSSPYGYTF. Based on the CDR3 plus reference TRBV11-3 and TRBJ1-2, the full variable domain is EAGVVQSPRYKIIEKKQPVAFWCNPISGHNTLYWYLQNLGQGPELLIRYENEEAVDDSQLPKDRFSAERLKGVDSTLKIQPAELGDSAVYLCASSSPYGYTFGSGTRLTVV.